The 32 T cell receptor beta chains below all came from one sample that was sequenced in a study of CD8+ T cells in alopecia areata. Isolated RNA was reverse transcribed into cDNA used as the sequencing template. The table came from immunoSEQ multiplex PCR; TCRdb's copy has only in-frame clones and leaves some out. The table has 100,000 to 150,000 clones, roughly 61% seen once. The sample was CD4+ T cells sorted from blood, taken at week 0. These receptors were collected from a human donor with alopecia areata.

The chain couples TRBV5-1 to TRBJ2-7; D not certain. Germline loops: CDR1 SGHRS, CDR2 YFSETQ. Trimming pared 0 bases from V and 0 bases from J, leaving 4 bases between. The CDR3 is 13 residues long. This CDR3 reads CASSLESSYEQYF. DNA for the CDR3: TGCGCCAGCAGCTTGGAGAGCTCCTACGAGCAGTACTTC.

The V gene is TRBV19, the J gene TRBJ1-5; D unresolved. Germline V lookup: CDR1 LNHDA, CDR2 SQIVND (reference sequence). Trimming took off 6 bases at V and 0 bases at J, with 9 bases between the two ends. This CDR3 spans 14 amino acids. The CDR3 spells CASRAGNSNQPQHF. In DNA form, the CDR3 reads TGTGCCAGTAGGGCGGGGAATAGCAATCAGCCCCAGCATTTT.

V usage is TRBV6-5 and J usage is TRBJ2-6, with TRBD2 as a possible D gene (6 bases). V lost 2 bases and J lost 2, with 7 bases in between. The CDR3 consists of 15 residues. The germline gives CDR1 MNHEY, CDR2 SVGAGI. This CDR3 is CASSYGGTGANVLTF. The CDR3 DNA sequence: TGTGCCAGCAGTTACGGCGGGACTGGGGCCAACGTCCTGACTTTC.

As DNA, the CDR3 is TGTGCCAGCAGCCAAGAAAGCGGGGGGATCGGCAATGAGCAGTTCTTC. Translating it yields CASSQESGGIGNEQFF. The rearrangement links TRBV14 to TRBJ2-1, with 9 bases aligning to TRBD2. The V gene's germline CDR1 is SGHDN and CDR2 FVKESK. The CDR3 totals 16 residues. Trimming took 0 bases from V and 6 from J; bases not matched to a gene: 6. The full variable domain, its missing parts supplied by reference TRBV14 and TRBJ2-1, is EAGVTQFPSHSVIEKGQTVTLRCDPISGHDNLYWYRRVMGKEIKFLLHFVKESKQDESGMPNNRFLAERTGGTYSTLKVQPAELEDSGVYFCASSQESGGIGNEQFFGPGTRLTVL.

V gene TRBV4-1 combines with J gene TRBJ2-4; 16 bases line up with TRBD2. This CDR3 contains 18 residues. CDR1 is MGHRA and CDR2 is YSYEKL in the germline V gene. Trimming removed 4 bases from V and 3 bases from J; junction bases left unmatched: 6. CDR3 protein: CASSPGLAGGPVKNIQYF. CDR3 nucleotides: TGCGCCAGCAGCCCGGGACTAGCGGGAGGGCCGGTCAAAAACATTCAGTACTTC.

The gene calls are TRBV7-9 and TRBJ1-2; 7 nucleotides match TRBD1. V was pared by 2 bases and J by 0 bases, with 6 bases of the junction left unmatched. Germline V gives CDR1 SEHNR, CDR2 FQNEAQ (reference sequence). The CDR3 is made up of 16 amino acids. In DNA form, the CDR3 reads TGTGCCAGCAGCTTACTCCTGGGGACAGCTAACTATGGCTACACCTTC. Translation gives CASSLLLGTANYGYTF.

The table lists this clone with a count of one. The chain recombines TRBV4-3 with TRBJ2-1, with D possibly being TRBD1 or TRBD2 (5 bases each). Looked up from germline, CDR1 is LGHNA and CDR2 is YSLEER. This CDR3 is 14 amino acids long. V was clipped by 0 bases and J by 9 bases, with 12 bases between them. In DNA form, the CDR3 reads TGCGCCAGCAGCCAAGACCGGGTTGGGGGTGAGCAGTTCTTC. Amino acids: CASSQDRVGGEQFF.

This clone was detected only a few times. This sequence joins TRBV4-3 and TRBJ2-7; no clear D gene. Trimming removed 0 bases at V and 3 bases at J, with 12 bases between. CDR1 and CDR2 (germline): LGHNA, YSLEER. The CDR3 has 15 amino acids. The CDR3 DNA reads TGCGCCAGCAGCCAAGAAATCGGCCGGTACTACGAGCAGTACTTC. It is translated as CASSQEIGRYYEQYF.

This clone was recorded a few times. CDR3 residues: CASSETGGDQETQYF. In DNA form, the CDR3 reads TGTGCCAGCAGCGAGACAGGGGGCGATCAAGAGACCCAGTACTTC. The rearrangement uses TRBV7-2 and TRBJ2-5, with 10 bases matching TRBD1. Looked up from germline, CDR1 is SGHTA and CDR2 is FQGNSA. The CDR3 consists of 15 residues. Trimming took 5 bases from V and 2 from J; bases not matched to a gene: 5.

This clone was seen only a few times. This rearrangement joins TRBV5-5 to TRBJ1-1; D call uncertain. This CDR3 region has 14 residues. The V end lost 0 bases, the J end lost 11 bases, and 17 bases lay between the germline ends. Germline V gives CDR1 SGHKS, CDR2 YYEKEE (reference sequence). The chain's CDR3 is CASSLGTLAEMAFF. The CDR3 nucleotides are TGTGCCAGCAGCTTGGGTACGCTAGCAGAGATGGCTTTCTTT.

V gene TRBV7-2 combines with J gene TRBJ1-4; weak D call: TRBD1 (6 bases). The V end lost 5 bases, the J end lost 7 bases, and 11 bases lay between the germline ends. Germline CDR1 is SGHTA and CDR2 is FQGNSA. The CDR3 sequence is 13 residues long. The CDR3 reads CASSKQGGEKLFF. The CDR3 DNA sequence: TGTGCCAGCAGCAAACAGGGAGGTGAAAAACTGTTTTTT.

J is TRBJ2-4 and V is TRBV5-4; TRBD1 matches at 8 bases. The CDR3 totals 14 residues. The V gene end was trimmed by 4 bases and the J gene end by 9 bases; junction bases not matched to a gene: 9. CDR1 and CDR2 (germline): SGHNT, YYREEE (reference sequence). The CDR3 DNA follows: TGTGCCAGCAGCAGGACAGGGTTGGCGAGCATTCAGTACTTC. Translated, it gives CASSRTGLASIQYF.

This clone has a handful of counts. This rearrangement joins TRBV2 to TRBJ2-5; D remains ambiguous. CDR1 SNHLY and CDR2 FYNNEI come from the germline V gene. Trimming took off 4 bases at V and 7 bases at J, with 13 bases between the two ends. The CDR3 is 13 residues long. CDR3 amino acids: CASSGTGLGTQYF. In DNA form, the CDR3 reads TGTGCCAGCAGTGGTACGGGCCTGGGGACCCAGTACTTC.

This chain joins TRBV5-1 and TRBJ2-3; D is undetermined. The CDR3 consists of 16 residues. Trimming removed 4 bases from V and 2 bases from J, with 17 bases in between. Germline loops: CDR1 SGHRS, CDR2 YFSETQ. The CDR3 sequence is CASSPRPAQATDTQYF. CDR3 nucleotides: TGCGCCAGCAGCCCCCGTCCAGCCCAAGCCACAGATACGCAGTATTTT.

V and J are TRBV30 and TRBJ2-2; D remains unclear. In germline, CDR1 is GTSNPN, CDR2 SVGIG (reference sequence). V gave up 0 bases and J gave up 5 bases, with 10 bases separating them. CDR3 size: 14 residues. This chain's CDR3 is CAWSVAGGTGELFF. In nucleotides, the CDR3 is TGTGCCTGGAGTGTGGCAGGTGGAACCGGGGAGCTGTTTTTT.

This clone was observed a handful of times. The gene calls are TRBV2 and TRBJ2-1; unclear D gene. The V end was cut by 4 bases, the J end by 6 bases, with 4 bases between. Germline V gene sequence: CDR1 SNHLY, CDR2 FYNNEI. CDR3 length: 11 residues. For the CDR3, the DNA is TGTGCCAGCAGTGGGTTCAATGAGCAGTTCTTC. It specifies CASSGFNEQFF.

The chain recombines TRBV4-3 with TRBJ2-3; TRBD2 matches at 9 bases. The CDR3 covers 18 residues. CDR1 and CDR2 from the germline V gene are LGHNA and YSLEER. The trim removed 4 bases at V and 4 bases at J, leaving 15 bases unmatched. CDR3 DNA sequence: TGCGCCAGCAGCCCCAGCTTAGCCGTAGCGGGGGTCTCAGATACGCAGTATTTT. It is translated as CASSPSLAVAGVSDTQYF.

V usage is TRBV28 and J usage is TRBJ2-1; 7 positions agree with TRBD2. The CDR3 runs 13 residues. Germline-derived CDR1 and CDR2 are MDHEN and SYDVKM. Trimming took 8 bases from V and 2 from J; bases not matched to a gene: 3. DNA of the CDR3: TGTGCCAGCGCGGGAGTGGCCTACAATGAGCAGTTCTTC. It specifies CASAGVAYNEQFF. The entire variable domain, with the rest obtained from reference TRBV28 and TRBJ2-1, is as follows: DVKVTQSSRYLVKRTGEKVFLECVQDMDHENMFWYRQDPGLGLRLIYFSYDVKMKEKGDIPEGYSVSREKKERFSLILESASTNQTSMYLCASAGVAYNEQFFGPGTRLTVL.

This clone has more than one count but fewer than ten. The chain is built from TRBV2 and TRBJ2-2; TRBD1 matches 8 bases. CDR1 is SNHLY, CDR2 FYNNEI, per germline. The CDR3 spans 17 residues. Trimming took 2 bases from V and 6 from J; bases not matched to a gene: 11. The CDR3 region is CASSEKQGADLAGELFF. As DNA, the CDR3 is TGTGCCAGCAGTGAAAAGCAGGGGGCTGATCTTGCCGGGGAGCTGTTTTTT.

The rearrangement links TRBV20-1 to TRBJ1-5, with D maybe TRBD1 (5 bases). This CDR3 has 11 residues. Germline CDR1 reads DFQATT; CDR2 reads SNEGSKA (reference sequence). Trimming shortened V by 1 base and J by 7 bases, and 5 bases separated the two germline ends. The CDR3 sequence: CSARGGQPQHF. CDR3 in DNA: TGCAGTGCTAGAGGGGGGCAGCCCCAGCATTTT.

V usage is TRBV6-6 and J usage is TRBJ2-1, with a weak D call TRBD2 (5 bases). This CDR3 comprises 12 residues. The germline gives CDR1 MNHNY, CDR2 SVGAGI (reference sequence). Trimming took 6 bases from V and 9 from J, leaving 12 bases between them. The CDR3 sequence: CASRPVAGEQFF. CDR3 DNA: TGTGCCAGCAGGCCAGTGGCGGGTGAGCAGTTCTTC.

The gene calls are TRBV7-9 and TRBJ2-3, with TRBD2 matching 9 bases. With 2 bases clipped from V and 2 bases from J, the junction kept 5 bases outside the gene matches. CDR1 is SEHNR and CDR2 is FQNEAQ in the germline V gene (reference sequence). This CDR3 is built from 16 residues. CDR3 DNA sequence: TGTGCCAGCAGCTTATCGACTAGCGGACACACAGATACGCAGTATTTT. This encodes CASSLSTSGHTDTQYF. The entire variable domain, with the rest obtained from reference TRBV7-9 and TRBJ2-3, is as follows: DTGVSQNPRHKITKRGQNVTFRCDPISEHNRLYWYRQTLGQGPEFLTYFQNEAQLEKSRLLSDRFSAERPKGSFSTLEIQRTEQGDSAMYLCASSLSTSGHTDTQYFGPGTRLTVL.

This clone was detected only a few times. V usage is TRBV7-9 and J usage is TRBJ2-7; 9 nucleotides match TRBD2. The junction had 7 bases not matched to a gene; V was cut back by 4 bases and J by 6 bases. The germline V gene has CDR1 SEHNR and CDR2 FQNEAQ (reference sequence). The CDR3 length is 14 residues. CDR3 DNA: TGTGCCAGCAGCTCCCTAGCGGGATTTAGCGAGCAGTACTTC. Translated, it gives CASSSLAGFSEQYF.

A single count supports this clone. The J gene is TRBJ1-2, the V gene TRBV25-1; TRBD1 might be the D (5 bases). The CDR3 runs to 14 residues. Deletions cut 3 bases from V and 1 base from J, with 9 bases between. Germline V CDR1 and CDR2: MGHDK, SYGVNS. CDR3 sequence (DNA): TGTGCCAGCAGTGATCAACAGGTTAACTATGGCTACACCTTC. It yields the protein CASSDQQVNYGYTF.

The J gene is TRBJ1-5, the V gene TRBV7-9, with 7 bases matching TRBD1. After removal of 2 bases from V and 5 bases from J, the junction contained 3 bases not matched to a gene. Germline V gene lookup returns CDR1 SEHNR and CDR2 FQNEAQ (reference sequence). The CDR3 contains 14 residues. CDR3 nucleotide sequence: TGTGCCAGCAGCTTAAGTACAGGGGATCAGCCCCAGCATTTT. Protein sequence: CASSLSTGDQPQHF.

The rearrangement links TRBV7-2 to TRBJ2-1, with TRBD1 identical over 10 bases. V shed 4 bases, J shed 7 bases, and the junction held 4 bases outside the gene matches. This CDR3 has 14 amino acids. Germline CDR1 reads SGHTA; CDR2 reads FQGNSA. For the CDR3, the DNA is TGTGCCAGCAGCTCCCGACAGGGGGCGAATGAGCAGTTCTTC. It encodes CASSSRQGANEQFF.

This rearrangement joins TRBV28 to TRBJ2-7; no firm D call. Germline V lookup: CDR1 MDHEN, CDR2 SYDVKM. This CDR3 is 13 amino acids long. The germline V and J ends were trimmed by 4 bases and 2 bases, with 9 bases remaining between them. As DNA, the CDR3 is TGTGCCAGCAGTTCGGCCGGACCCTACGAGCAGTACTTC. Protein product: CASSSAGPYEQYF.

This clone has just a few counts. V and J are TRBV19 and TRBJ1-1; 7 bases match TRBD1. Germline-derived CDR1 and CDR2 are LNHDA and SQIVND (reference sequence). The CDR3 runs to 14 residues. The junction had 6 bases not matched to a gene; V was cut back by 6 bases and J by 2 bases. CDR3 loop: CASRWTGDNTEAFF. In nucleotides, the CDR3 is TGTGCCAGTAGGTGGACAGGAGATAACACTGAAGCTTTCTTT.

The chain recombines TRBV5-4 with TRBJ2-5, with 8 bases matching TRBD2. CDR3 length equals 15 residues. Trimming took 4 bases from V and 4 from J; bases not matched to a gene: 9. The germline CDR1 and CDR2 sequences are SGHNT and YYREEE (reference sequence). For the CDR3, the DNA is TGTGCCAGCAGCGGGAGCGGGAGAGCCGCAGAGACCCAGTACTTC. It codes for CASSGSGRAAETQYF.

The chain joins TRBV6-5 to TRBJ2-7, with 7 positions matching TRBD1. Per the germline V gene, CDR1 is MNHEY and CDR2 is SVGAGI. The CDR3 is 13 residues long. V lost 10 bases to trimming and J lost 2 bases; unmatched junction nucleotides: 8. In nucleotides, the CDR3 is TGTGCCAACCGGGACAGCCGAACCTACGAGCAGTACTTC. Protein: CANRDSRTYEQYF.

CDR3 sequence (DNA): TGTGCCAGCAGTTTAACGAACAGGGGGGAGACCCAGTACTTC. Translation: CASSLTNRGETQYF. The chain links TRBV27 to TRBJ2-5; 8 bases align to TRBD1. The CDR3 is 14 amino acids. V shed 2 bases and J 5 bases; nucleotides not matched to a gene: 4. In germline, CDR1 is MNHEY, CDR2 SMNVEV (reference sequence).

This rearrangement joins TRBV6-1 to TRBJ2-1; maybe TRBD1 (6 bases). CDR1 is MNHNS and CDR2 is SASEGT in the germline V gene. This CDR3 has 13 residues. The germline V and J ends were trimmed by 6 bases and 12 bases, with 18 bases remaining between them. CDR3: CASSPVTGSGQFF. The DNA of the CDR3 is TGTGCCAGCAGCCCTGTGACAGGTAGTGGGCAGTTCTTC.